Described below is a single TCR beta chain sequence and its context. Its antigen is not known. This entry belongs to a study of cytomegalovirus exposure and HLA in healthy donors. Study conclusions and caveats: In an earlier analysis, productive rearrangement rates for most beta V segments clustered near 87% or 30%.

The CDR3 extends over 18 amino acids. Losses at the gene ends were 4 bases for V and 1 base for J; bases not matched to a gene: 13. In germline, CDR1 is SGHDT, CDR2 YYEEEE. The primer mix had 60 Vbeta and 13 Jbeta primers. The protocol was immunoSEQ multiplex PCR, while the TCRdb copy is restricted to in-frame clones and leaves out a portion. The table lists 160,000 or so clones, over 70% of them singletons. This receptor was taken from a woman under 40 in good health and CMV-seronegative. What was sequenced was PBMCs. The rearrangement links TRBV5-6 to TRBJ2-1, with 8 bases that match TRBD2. The CDR3 loop reads CASSRPAGGVRSYNEQFF. In DNA form, the CDR3 reads TGTGCCAGCAGCCGGCCGGCGGGGGGAGTACGATCCTACAATGAGCAGTTCTTC.